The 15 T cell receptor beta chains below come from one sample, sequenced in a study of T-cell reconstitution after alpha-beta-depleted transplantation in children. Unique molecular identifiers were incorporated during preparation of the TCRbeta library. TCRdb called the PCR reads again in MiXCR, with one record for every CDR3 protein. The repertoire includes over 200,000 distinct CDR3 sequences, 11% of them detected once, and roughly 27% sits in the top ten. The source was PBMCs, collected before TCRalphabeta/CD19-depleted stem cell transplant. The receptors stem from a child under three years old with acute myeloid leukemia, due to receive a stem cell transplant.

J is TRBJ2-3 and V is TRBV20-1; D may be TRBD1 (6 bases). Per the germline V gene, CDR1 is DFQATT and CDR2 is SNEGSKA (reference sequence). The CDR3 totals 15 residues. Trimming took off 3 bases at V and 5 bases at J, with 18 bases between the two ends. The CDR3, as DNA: TGCAGTGCTAGGAGGAGCGGTCAAGGGGGAGATACGCAGTATTTT. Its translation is CSARRSGQGGDTQYF.

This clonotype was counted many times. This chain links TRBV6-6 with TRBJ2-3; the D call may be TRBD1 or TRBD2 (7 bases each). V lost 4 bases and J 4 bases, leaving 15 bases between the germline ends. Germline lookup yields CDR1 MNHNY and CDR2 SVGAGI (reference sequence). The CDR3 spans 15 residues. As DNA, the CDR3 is TGTGCCAGCAGTTGGGTCAGGGGGGGGCCAGATACGCAGTATTTT. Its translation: CASSWVRGGPDTQYF.

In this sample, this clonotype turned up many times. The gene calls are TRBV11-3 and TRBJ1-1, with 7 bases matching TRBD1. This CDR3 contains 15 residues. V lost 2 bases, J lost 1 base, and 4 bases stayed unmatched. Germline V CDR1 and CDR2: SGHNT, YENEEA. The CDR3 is CASSLYGTANTEAFF. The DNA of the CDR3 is TGTGCCAGCAGCTTATACGGGACAGCGAACACTGAAGCTTTCTTT.

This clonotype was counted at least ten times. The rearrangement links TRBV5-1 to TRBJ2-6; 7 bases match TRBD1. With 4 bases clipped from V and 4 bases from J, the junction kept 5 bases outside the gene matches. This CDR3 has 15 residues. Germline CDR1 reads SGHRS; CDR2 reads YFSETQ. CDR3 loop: CASSNGTAGANVLTF. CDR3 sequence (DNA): TGCGCCAGCAGCAACGGGACAGCAGGGGCCAACGTCCTGACTTTC.

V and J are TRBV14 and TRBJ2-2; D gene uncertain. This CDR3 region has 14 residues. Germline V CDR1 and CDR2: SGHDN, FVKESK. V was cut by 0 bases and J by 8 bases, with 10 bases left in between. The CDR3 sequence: CASSQEDRSGELFF. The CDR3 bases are TGTGCCAGCAGCCAAGAAGACCGGAGTGGGGAGCTGTTTTTT.

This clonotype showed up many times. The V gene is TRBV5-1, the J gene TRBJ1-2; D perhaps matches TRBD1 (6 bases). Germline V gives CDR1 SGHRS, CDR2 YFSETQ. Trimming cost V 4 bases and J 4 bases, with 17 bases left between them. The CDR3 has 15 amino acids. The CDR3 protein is CASSPRPDRTYGYTF. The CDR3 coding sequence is TGCGCCAGCAGCCCACGGCCGGACAGAACCTATGGCTACACCTTC.

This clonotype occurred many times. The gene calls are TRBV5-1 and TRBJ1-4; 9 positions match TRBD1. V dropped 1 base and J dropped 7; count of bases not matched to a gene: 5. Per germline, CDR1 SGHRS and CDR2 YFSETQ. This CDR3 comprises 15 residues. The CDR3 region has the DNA TGCGCCAGCAGCTTGACAGGGGGCGCGGGTGAAAAACTGTTTTTT. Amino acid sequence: CASSLTGGAGEKLFF.

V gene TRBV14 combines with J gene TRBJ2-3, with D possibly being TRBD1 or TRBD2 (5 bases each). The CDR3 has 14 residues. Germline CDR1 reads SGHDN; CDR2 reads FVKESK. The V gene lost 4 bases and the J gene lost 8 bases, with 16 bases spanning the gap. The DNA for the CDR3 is TGTGCCAGCAGCCCCCTTTACGGGGCAGTTACGCAGTATTTT. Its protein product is CASSPLYGAVTQYF. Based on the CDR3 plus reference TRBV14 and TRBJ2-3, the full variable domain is EAGVTQFPSHSVIEKGQTVTLRCDPISGHDNLYWYRRVMGKEIKFLLHFVKESKQDESGMPNNRFLAERTGGTYSTLKVQPAELEDSGVYFCASSPLYGAVTQYFGPGTRLTVL.

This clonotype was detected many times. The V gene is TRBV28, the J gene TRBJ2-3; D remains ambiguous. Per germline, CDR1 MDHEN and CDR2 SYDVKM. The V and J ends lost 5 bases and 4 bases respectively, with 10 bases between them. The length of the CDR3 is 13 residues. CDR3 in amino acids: CASSRDAPDTQYF. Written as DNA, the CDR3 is TGTGCCAGCAGTCGAGATGCCCCAGATACGCAGTATTTT.

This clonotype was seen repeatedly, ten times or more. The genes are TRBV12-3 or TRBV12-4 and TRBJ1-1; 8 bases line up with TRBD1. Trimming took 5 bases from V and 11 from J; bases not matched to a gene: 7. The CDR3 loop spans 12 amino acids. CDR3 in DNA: TGTGCCAGCAGTCCGGGACAGGTAGAGGCTTTCTTT. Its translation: CASSPGQVEAFF.

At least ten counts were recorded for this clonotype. CDR3 sequence (DNA): TGCAGTGCTAGAGTAAAGTGGCCTGAAGCTTTCTTT. Translating gives CSARVKWPEAFF. This rearrangement joins TRBV20-1 to TRBJ1-1, with D hard to call. The CDR3 covers 12 residues. V dropped 1 base and J dropped 6 bases, with 9 bases sitting between them. Germline V gives CDR1 DFQATT, CDR2 SNEGSKA (reference sequence).

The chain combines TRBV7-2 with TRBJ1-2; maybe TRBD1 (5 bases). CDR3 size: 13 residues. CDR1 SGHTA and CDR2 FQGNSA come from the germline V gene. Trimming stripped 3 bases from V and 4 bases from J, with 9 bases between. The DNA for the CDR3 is TGTGCCAGCAGCTTTGGACACATCTATGGCTACACCTTC. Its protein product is CASSFGHIYGYTF.

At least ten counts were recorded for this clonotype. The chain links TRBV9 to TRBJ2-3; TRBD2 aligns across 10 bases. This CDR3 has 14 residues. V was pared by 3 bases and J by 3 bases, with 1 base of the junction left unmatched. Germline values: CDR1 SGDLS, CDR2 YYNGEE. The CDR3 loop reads CASSETSGTDTQYF. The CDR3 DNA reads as TGTGCCAGCAGCGAGACTAGCGGGACAGATACGCAGTATTTT.

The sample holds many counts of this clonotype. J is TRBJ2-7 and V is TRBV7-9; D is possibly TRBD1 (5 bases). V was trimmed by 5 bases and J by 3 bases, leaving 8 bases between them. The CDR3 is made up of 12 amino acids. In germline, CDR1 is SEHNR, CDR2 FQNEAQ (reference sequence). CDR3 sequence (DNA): TGTGCCAGCAGCAAAACAGGCTACGAGCAGTACTTC. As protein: CASSKTGYEQYF. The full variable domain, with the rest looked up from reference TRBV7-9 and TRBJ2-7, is DTGVSQNPRHKITKRGQNVTFRCDPISEHNRLYWYRQTLGQGPEFLTYFQNEAQLEKSRLLSDRFSAERPKGSFSTLEIQRTEQGDSAMYLCASSKTGYEQYFGPGTRLTVT.

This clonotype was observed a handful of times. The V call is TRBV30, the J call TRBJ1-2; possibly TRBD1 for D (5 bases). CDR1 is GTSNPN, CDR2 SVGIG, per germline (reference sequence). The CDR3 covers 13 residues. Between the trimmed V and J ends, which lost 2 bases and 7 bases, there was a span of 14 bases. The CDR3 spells CAWSPGGLSGYTF. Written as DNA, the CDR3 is TGTGCCTGGAGTCCGGGGGGACTATCTGGCTACACCTTC.